One sample yielded the 9 T cell receptor beta chains listed below, sequenced in a study of CD8 T cells in ankylosing spondylitis. TCRdb independently ran MiXCR on the 5' RACE reads; one entry per CDR3 protein. The table lists 300,000 to 400,000 distinct CDR3 sequences, around 15% of them singletons. The sample comprised blood, either unsorted or a sorted T cell fraction (not recorded which). The origin of the receptors is a male donor with ankylosing spondylitis or in good health (not recorded which).

The chain employs TRBV2 and TRBJ1-1; 8 nucleotides match TRBD1. From germline, CDR1 is SNHLY and CDR2 FYNNEI. This CDR3 comprises 12 residues. The junction had 6 bases not matched to a gene; V was cut back by 5 bases and J by 10 bases. CDR3 amino acids: CASSSTGEGAFF. The CDR3 nucleotides are TGTGCCAGCAGTTCGACAGGGGAAGGAGCTTTCTTT.

This clonotype came up a few times. V is TRBV20-1 and J is TRBJ2-3, with TRBD2 as a possible D gene (6 bases). The CDR3 runs to 16 residues. CDR1 is DFQATT and CDR2 is SNEGSKA in the germline V gene (reference sequence). V was pared by 0 bases and J by 5 bases, with 18 bases between. In DNA form, the CDR3 reads TGCAGTGCTAGAGAAAAGCCGGGACTTGAGGGAGATACGCAGTATTTT. It translates to CSAREKPGLEGDTQYF.

This clonotype has only a few counts. V gene TRBV7-2 combines with J gene TRBJ2-1; D may be TRBD2 (5 bases). V dropped 4 bases and J dropped 5 bases, with 9 bases sitting between them. In germline, CDR1 is SGHTA, CDR2 FQGNSA. This CDR3 region has 13 residues. DNA for the CDR3: TGTGCCAGCAGCTACGGACTCAACAATGAGCAGTTCTTC. It specifies CASSYGLNNEQFF.

This clonotype turned up a few times. The chain links TRBV7-2 to TRBJ1-1, with D possibly TRBD1 on 5 matching bases. The length of the CDR3 is 14 residues. CDR1 and CDR2 (germline): SGHTA, FQGNSA. V was trimmed by 6 bases and J by 9 bases, leaving 20 bases between them. The CDR3: CASSSGTTLQKAFF. The CDR3 DNA reads TGTGCCAGCAGTTCCGGGACGACTCTTCAGAAAGCTTTCTTT. The complete variable domain, with remaining parts taken from reference TRBV7-2 and TRBJ1-1, reads GAGVSQSPSNKVTEKGKDVELRCDPISGHTALYWYRQSLGQGLEFLIYFQGNSAPDKSGLPSDRFSAERTGGSVSTLTIQRTQQEDSAVYLCASSSGTTLQKAFFGQGTRLTVV.

This clonotype was observed at least ten times. The rearrangement links TRBV5-5 to TRBJ1-2; the D gene is possibly TRBD1 (6 bases). This CDR3 is built from 13 residues. The V gene lost 4 bases and the J gene lost 2 bases, with 9 bases spanning the gap. Germline V gene data show CDR1 as SGHKS and CDR2 as YYEKEE (reference sequence). CDR3 nucleotides: TGTGCCAGCAGCGCGACAGGAAACTATGGCTACACCTTC. This encodes CASSATGNYGYTF.

The chain recombines TRBV3-1 with TRBJ1-2; 7 bases are shared with TRBD1. The CDR3 is 14 residues long. Trimming cost V 1 base and J 8 bases; bases outside gene matches: 7. The germline gives CDR1 LGHDT, CDR2 YNNKEL (reference sequence). The CDR3 DNA follows: TGTGCCAGCAGCCAAGTAGAAGGGGGCCAAGGCTACACCTTC. Amino acid sequence: CASSQVEGGQGYTF.

This clonotype was seen more than once but under ten times. V usage is TRBV7-9 and J usage is TRBJ2-3; 9 positions match TRBD1. This CDR3 comprises 14 residues. Germline loops: CDR1 SEHNR, CDR2 FQNEAQ (reference sequence). V lost 3 bases to trimming and J lost 5 bases; unmatched junction nucleotides: 3. CDR3 region: CASSLGTGRDTQYF. The CDR3 DNA reads as TGTGCCAGCAGCTTGGGGACAGGGCGAGATACGCAGTATTTT.

The rearrangement joins TRBV28 to TRBJ2-7, with 12 nucleotides matching TRBD2. Germline lookup yields CDR1 MDHEN and CDR2 SYDVKM. With V trimmed by 4 bases and J by 3 bases, 1 base remained unmatched. This CDR3 contains 14 residues. CDR3 coding DNA: TGTGCCAGCAGTTGGACTAGCGGGGTCTACGAGCAGTACTTC. As protein: CASSWTSGVYEQYF. The complete variable domain, with remaining parts taken from reference TRBV28 and TRBJ2-7, reads DVKVTQSSRYLVKRTGEKVFLECVQDMDHENMFWYRQDPGLGLRLIYFSYDVKMKEKGDIPEGYSVSREKKERFSLILESASTNQTSMYLCASSWTSGVYEQYFGPGTRLTVT.

This clonotype was recorded a few times. The rearrangement joins TRBV21-1 to TRBJ2-1; TRBD2 is taken as the D call from the table, unchecked against the DNA. TRBV21-1 is a known pseudogene. The CDR3 is 16 amino acids. In nucleotides, the CDR3 is TGTGCCAGCAGCAAAATCGTGACGGACTTCGGCAATGAGCAGTTCTTC. This gives the protein CASSKIVTDFGNEQFF.